A single sample gave rise to the 27 T cell receptor beta chains below, sequenced in a study of shared clonotypes between healthy human individuals. Using immunoSEQ multiplex PCR, the repertoire was profiled, and TCRdb retains in-frame clones only, with some absent. Of about 730,000 clones listed, roughly 72% are singletons. The sequencing sample was made of memory CD4+ T cells sorted from blood. The subset denotes: CD45RA-negative fraction. The receptors were gathered from a woman in her thirties in good health.

There are a few counts of this clone. The chain recombines TRBV7-9 with TRBJ2-1; D might be TRBD2 (7 bases). The CDR3 covers 18 residues. The V end was cut by 4 bases, the J end by 0 bases, with 19 bases between. Germline V gives CDR1 SEHNR, CDR2 FQNEAQ (reference sequence). The DNA of the CDR3 is TGTGCCAGCAGCTCCGAGGGAGGGGGGACAAGCTCCTACAATGAGCAGTTCTTC. It codes for CASSSEGGGTSSYNEQFF.

The chain combines TRBV6-5 with TRBJ2-7; TRBD2 matches at 7 bases. Germline-derived CDR1 and CDR2 are MNHEY and SVGAGI. The CDR3 loop spans 14 amino acids. V shed 4 bases, J shed 4 bases, and the junction held 7 bases outside the gene matches. CDR3 coding DNA: TGTGCCAGCAGTTTTGCGGGAGATACTTACGAGCAGTACTTC. Translated: CASSFAGDTYEQYF.

About this clone itself: Other DNA sequences within the sample encode an identical CDR3. This chain links TRBV18 with TRBJ1-1; D unclear. CDR3 length: 13 residues. CDR1 is KGHSH and CDR2 is LQKENI in the germline V gene. V was trimmed by 6 bases and J by 1 base, leaving 9 bases between them. CDR3 loop: CASSPAGNTEAFF. CDR3 sequence (DNA): TGTGCCAGCTCGCCGGCCGGGAACACTGAAGCTTTCTTT. The complete variable domain, with remaining parts taken from reference TRBV18 and TRBJ1-1, reads NAGVMQNPRHLVRRRGQEARLRCSPMKGHSHVYWYRQLPEEGLKFMVYLQKENIIDESGMPKERFSAEFPKEGPSILRIQQVVRGDSAAYFCASSPAGNTEAFFGQGTRLTVV.

V is TRBV30 and J is TRBJ2-7, with D maybe TRBD2 (5 bases). The CDR3 spans 12 residues. V lost 0 bases, J lost 6 bases, and 9 bases lay in between. Germline V gives CDR1 GTSNPN, CDR2 SVGIG (reference sequence). The CDR3 DNA reads TGTGCCTGGAGTGTACGAGGGCGCGAGCAGTACTTC. It encodes CAWSVRGREQYF.

The chain employs TRBV5-1 and TRBJ2-5; D remains unclear. Germline loops: CDR1 SGHRS, CDR2 YFSETQ. The CDR3 runs to 16 residues. Trimming took off 4 bases at V and 5 bases at J, with 21 bases between the two ends. The CDR3 sequence is CASSPQPHNHLETQYF. CDR3 nucleotide sequence: TGCGCCAGCAGCCCGCAGCCTCACAACCACCTGGAGACCCAGTACTTC.

This clone was counted only a few times. The chain links TRBV6-5 to TRBJ2-3; the D gene is possibly TRBD2 (5 bases). Germline V CDR1 and CDR2: MNHEY, SVGAGI. Trimming took 6 bases from V and 2 from J, leaving 9 bases between them. This CDR3 region has 13 residues. The CDR3 loop reads CASRSGITDTQYF. The CDR3 region has the DNA TGTGCCAGCAGGAGCGGAATCACAGATACGCAGTATTTT.

The V and J genes are TRBV19 and TRBJ2-7; possibly TRBD1 for D (6 bases). V was trimmed by 4 bases and J by 1 base, leaving 14 bases between them. The CDR3 contains 15 residues. The germline gives CDR1 LNHDA, CDR2 SQIVND (reference sequence). The CDR3 sequence: CASSNQGTASYEQYF. In nucleotides, the CDR3 is TGTGCCAGTAGTAATCAGGGGACCGCTTCCTACGAGCAGTACTTC. Together with reference TRBV19 and TRBJ2-7, the CDR3 gives the full variable domain: DGGITQSPKYLFRKEGQNVTLSCEQNLNHDAMYWYRQDPGQGLRLIYYSQIVNDFQKGDIAEGYSVSREKKESFPLTVTSAQKNPTAFYLCASSNQGTASYEQYFGPGTRLTVT.

This clone was counted ten times or more. The genes are TRBV29-1 and TRBJ1-2; 7 nucleotides match TRBD1. Germline assignment: CDR1 SQVTM and CDR2 ANQGSEA. The V segment lost 5 bases and the J segment 5 bases; nucleotides outside the gene matches: 11. The CDR3 runs 14 residues. CDR3 sequence reads: CSVTTATGLYGYTF. CDR3 nucleotides: TGCAGCGTTACAACGGCGACAGGGCTATATGGCTACACCTTC.

A note on this clone: A much larger clone is a single base away; this may be a read error. The sample has other DNA sequences that encode this CDR3 too. The chain couples TRBV9 to TRBJ1-5, with D perhaps matching TRBD1 (5 bases). Trimming shortened V by 0 bases and J by 2 bases, and 6 bases separated the two germline ends. Germline CDR1 reads SGDLS; CDR2 reads YYNGEE. This CDR3 has 14 residues. The CDR3 region has the DNA TGTGCCAGCAGCGTAGAAGGGGGCAATCAGCCCCAGCATTTT. This sequence encodes CASSVEGGNQPQHF.

This rearrangement joins TRBV18 to TRBJ2-3; tentatively, D is TRBD1 (6 bases). The CDR3 has 15 amino acids. Germline CDR1 is KGHSH and CDR2 is LQKENI. V was shortened by 4 bases and J by 4 bases, with 15 bases between the two germline ends. The DNA for the CDR3 is TGTGCCAGCTCACGGTCTACAGGGACGGCAGATACGCAGTATTTT. Amino acid sequence: CASSRSTGTADTQYF.

This clone was picked up one time. This sequence joins TRBV11-2 and TRBJ2-2; perhaps TRBD2 as D (6 bases). The germline gives CDR1 SGHAT, CDR2 FQNNGV. The CDR3 length is 16 residues. The V end lost 5 bases, the J end lost 0 bases, and 13 bases lay between the germline ends. DNA for the CDR3: TGTGCCAGCAGCCACCGCGGGGTCACGAACACCGGGGAGCTGTTTTTT. It encodes CASSHRGVTNTGELFF.

The rearrangement uses TRBV5-8 and TRBJ2-1, with D tentatively TRBD1 (6 bases). The CDR3 spans 16 residues. V dropped 4 bases and J dropped 7 bases, with 21 bases sitting between them. Germline V gives CDR1 SGHTS, CDR2 YDEGEE. CDR3 sequence (DNA): TGTGCCAGCAGCCCGGGGCCAGGGGTCATTTTAAATGAGCAGTTCTTC. It specifies CASSPGPGVILNEQFF.

To note about this clone: This same CDR3 is encoded by further DNA sequences in the sample. This chain connects TRBV23-1 to TRBJ2-1; perhaps TRBD1 as D (5 bases). TRBV23-1 is identified as an open reading frame with a role that is uncertain. V was cut by 0 bases and J by 5 bases, with 29 bases left in between. This CDR3 is built from 21 residues. The DNA for the CDR3 is TGCGCCAGCAGTCAATCCCCTACAGGAGAGGTGCCGGTTTGCCCCAACAATGAGCAGTTCTTC. As protein: CASSQSPTGEVPVCPNNEQFF.

J is TRBJ2-3 and V is TRBV15, with 10 bases matching TRBD2. Germline lookup yields CDR1 LNHNV and CDR2 YYDKDF (reference sequence). CDR3 length: 15 residues. V gave up 6 bases and J gave up 1 base; unmatched junction bases: 4. Here the CDR3 DNA reads TGTGCCACCAGTTACGGGACTAGCGGCACAGATACGCAGTATTTT. It encodes CATSYGTSGTDTQYF.

This clone was seen only once. At one boundary the junction diverges from the germline segment, which might be a read error. V usage is TRBV5-4 and J usage is TRBJ2-5, with a tentative D call TRBD1 (5 bases). From germline, CDR1 is SGHNT and CDR2 YYREEE (reference sequence). The CDR3 loop spans 16 amino acids. CDR3 DNA: TGCGCCAGCAGCCAAGGACGACAGAGGATCCAAGAGACCCAGTACTTC. Translated, it gives CASSQGRQRIQETQYF.

This chain links TRBV25-1 with TRBJ2-1, with a possible D match to TRBD2 (5 bases). Germline-derived CDR1 and CDR2 are MGHDK and SYGVNS. The CDR3 has 13 amino acids. V lost 7 bases and J 10 bases, leaving 17 bases between the germline ends. The CDR3 is CASNQRGGWEQFF. The CDR3 region has the DNA TGTGCCAGCAATCAACGGGGTGGGTGGGAGCAGTTCTTC.

The chain uses TRBV4-1 and TRBJ1-4, with 7 nucleotides matching TRBD1. Losses at the gene ends were 4 bases for V and 0 bases for J; bases not matched to a gene: 8. Germline CDR1 is MGHRA and CDR2 is YSYEKL. The CDR3 runs 17 residues. CDR3 DNA: TGCGCCAGCAGCCCGGGACAGAGAAGTGCAACTAATGAAAAACTGTTTTTT. Translated: CASSPGQRSATNEKLFF.

The chain is built from TRBV5-1 and TRBJ1-2; 7 bases fit TRBD1. Unmatched junction bases numbered 14, after V lost 4 bases and J lost 8 bases. This CDR3 spans 15 amino acids. The germline V gene has CDR1 SGHRS and CDR2 YFSETQ. The CDR3 here is CASSQGIGGGAGYTF. For the CDR3, the DNA is TGCGCCAGCAGCCAAGGAATAGGGGGCGGTGCAGGCTACACCTTC.

The chain has TRBV10-3 and TRBJ2-7, with D possibly TRBD2 on 6 matching bases. Germline CDR1 reads ENHRY; CDR2 reads SYGVKD. Trimming stripped 7 bases from V and 5 bases from J, with 15 bases between. This CDR3 has 13 amino acids. CDR3 coding DNA: TGTGCCATCACCCAGGGACTTGCCAACGAGCAGTACTTC. Translating gives CAITQGLANEQYF.

This chain connects TRBV4-1 to TRBJ2-7; D is uncertain. V lost 4 bases to trimming and J lost 7 bases, with 14 bases between them. The length of the CDR3 is 13 residues. Germline V gives CDR1 MGHRA, CDR2 YSYEKL. The CDR3: CASSRPSGREQYF. CDR3 sequence (DNA): TGCGCCAGCAGCCGCCCATCCGGCCGGGAGCAGTACTTC.

The CDR3 reads CASRGGGSSYEQYF. In nucleotides, the CDR3 is TGTGCCAGCAGGGGCGGCGGCAGCTCCTACGAGCAGTACTTC. This chain connects TRBV6-6 to TRBJ2-7, with D unclear. Germline V lookup: CDR1 MNHNY, CDR2 SVGAGI (reference sequence). The CDR3 is 14 residues long. V lost 6 bases, J lost 0 bases, and 12 bases lay in between.

This chain connects TRBV21-1 to TRBJ1-1; TRBD1, as called in the table, went unchecked against the DNA. TRBV21-1 is reported as a pseudogene. The CDR3 length is 15 residues. The CDR3 sequence: CASSKPETGGSEAFF. CDR3 DNA: TGTGCCAGCAGCAAGCCGGAAACAGGGGGATCTGAAGCTTTCTTT.

The V gene is TRBV7-9, the J gene TRBJ2-4, with D perhaps given as TRBD1 or TRBD2 (6 bases each). CDR3 length: 18 residues. The germline gives CDR1 SEHNR, CDR2 FQNEAQ (reference sequence). The germline V and J ends were trimmed by 4 bases and 7 bases, with 26 bases remaining between them. The CDR3 DNA is TGTGCCAGCAGCTCCTCGACGGGACTCTCCCGGAGGGGGAACATTCAGTACTTC. Amino acid sequence: CASSSSTGLSRRGNIQYF.

V gene TRBV5-6 combines with J gene TRBJ2-2, with D maybe TRBD1 (6 bases). The CDR3 contains 15 residues. Germline CDR1 reads SGHDT; CDR2 reads YYEEEE. V shed 2 bases and J shed 1 base, with 9 bases lying between them. CDR3 bases: TGTGCCAGCAGCTTCGGACAGCTGAACACCGGGGAGCTGTTTTTT. It encodes CASSFGQLNTGELFF.

This clone showed up just once. The J gene is TRBJ1-5, the V gene TRBV15; D is unclear. V dropped 0 bases and J dropped 4 bases, with 10 bases sitting between them. The CDR3 runs 15 residues. Germline loops: CDR1 LNHNV, CDR2 YYDKDF (reference sequence). The CDR3 DNA reads as TGTGCCACCAGCAGAGACGGACGCGAAAATCAGCCCCAGCATTTT. The encoded protein is CATSRDGRENQPQHF. The complete variable domain, with remaining parts taken from reference TRBV15 and TRBJ1-5, reads DAMVIQNPRYQVTQFGKPVTLSCSQTLNHNVMYWYQQKSSQAPKLLFHYYDKDFNNEADTPDNFQSRRPNTSFCFLDIRSPGLGDTAMYLCATSRDGRENQPQHFGDGTRLSIL.

This chain joins TRBV11-1 and TRBJ2-2; TRBD2 agrees at 9 bases. Unmatched junction bases numbered 10, after V lost 1 base and J lost 7 bases. Germline values: CDR1 SGHAT, CDR2 FQDESV (reference sequence). CDR3 length: 17 residues. Written as DNA, the CDR3 is TGTGCCAGCAGCTTAGAAGTTAGCGGGAGTACCGGCGGGGAGCTGTTTTTT. This codes for CASSLEVSGSTGGELFF. The variable domain in full, completed from reference TRBV11-1 and TRBJ2-2, reads EAEVAQSPRYKITEKSQAVAFWCDPISGHATLYWYRQILGQGPELLVQFQDESVVDDSQLPKDRFSAERLKGVDSTLKIQPAELGDSAMYLCASSLEVSGSTGGELFFGEGSRLTVL.

This clone has ten or more counts. The chain joins TRBV7-3 to TRBJ2-2; 7 nucleotides line up with TRBD1. V lost 6 bases to trimming and J lost 1 base; unmatched junction nucleotides: 5. The CDR3 is made up of 15 amino acids. Looked up from germline, CDR1 is SGHTA and CDR2 is FQGTGA. This CDR3 is CASREGQVNTGELFF. The CDR3 bases are TGTGCCAGCAGAGAAGGACAGGTGAACACCGGGGAGCTGTTTTTT. Full variable domain (outside the CDR3, taken from reference TRBV7-3 and TRBJ2-2): GAGVSQTPSNKVTEKGKYVELRCDPISGHTALYWYRQSLGQGPEFLIYFQGTGAADDSGLPNDRFFAVRPEGSVSTLKIQRTERGDSAVYLCASREGQVNTGELFFGEGSRLTVL.